A selection of T cell receptor beta chains follows, all from one sample in a study of CD8+ T cells in alopecia areata. This table comes from immunoSEQ multiplex PCR, and its TCRdb copy is limited to in-frame clones, with some not included. The sample has 210,000 or so clones; approximately 65% are singletons. Sequenced material: CD4+ T cells sorted from blood, taken between weeks 43 and 45, from a patient treated with tofacitinib. The receptors derive from a human donor with alopecia areata. The CDR3 runs from the conserved cysteine through the conserved F or W. The D gene is left open where the match is weak. Not every row has a clone size; where given, it reads once, few, many or a size class.

D gene	V gene	clone size	J gene	CDR3 DNA	CDR3 protein
.	TRBV13	few	TRBJ2-1	TGTGCCAGCAGCCCTACTTCGACTAGCAATGAGCAGTTCTTC	CASSPTSTSNEQFF
TRBD1	TRBV29-1	.	TRBJ1-2	TGCAGCGGTAGGACAGGGGGCTATGGCTACACCTTC	CSGRTGGYGYTF
TRBD1	TRBV4-3	few	TRBJ2-3	TGCGCCAGCAGCCAATCACAGGGGGACACAGATACGCAGTATTTT	CASSQSQGDTDTQYF
.	TRBV30	.	TRBJ2-6	TGTGCCTGGAGCTTCCGACAGGCGGGCGTCCTGACTTTC	CAWSFRQAGVLTF
.	TRBV29-1	.	TRBJ1-4	TGCAGCGTTGCCAAAGCAACTAATGAAAAACTGTTTTTT	CSVAKATNEKLFF
TRBD1	TRBV15	.	TRBJ1-1	TGTGCCACCAGCAGCAGACAGGGAACAATTGAAGCTTTCTTT	CATSSRQGTIEAFF
.	TRBV13	.	TRBJ2-3	TGTGCCAGCAGCTTAGTGCCTAGCGCAGATACGCAGTATTTT	CASSLVPSADTQYF
.	TRBV7-6	.	TRBJ2-2	TGTGCCAGCAGCTTAGCAGAGGCTCTTGGGGAGCTGTTTTTT	CASSLAEALGELFF
.	TRBV14	.	TRBJ1-2	TGTGCCAGCAGCCAAGGTGCCAGGGGTTGGGATGGCTACACCTTC	CASSQGARGWDGYTF
.	TRBV2	.	TRBJ1-5	TGTGCCAGCAGGAGGGACAATAGCAATCAGCCCCAGCATTTT	CASRRDNSNQPQHF
.	TRBV27	few	TRBJ1-6	TGTGCCAGCAGGACGACAGGATATAATTCACCCCTCCACTTT	CASRTTGYNSPLHF
.	TRBV7-3	.	TRBJ2-6	TGTGCCAGCAGCACCGGGTATGAGGGAGACTCTGGGGCCAACGTCCTGACTTTC	CASSTGYEGDSGANVLTF
.	TRBV30	.	TRBJ2-7	TGTGCCTGGAGTGGAGGTACCTACGAGCAGTACTTC	CAWSGGTYEQYF
.	TRBV13	.	TRBJ2-3	TGTGCCAGCAGCTTAGACAGGGGCACAGATACGCAGTATTTT	CASSLDRGTDTQYF
.	TRBV7-8	.	TRBJ2-2	TGTGCCAGCAGCTTAGGGGCCCCAGGGCCCGGGGAGCTGTTTTTT	CASSLGAPGPGELFF
TRBD2	TRBV29-1	once	TRBJ2-3	TGCAGCGTTGCAGCGGGGGCCGTCACAGATACGCAGTATTTT	CSVAAGAVTDTQYF
TRBD2	TRBV29-1	.	TRBJ2-2	TGCAGCGTTGGGTTGAGGACTAGCGGGGAGCTGTTTTTT	CSVGLRTSGELFF
TRBD1	TRBV19	.	TRBJ2-1	TGTGCCAGTAGTGCCACCGGGACAGGCGGTAGGGATGAGCAGTTCTTC	CASSATGTGGRDEQFF
TRBD2	TRBV29-1	.	TRBJ2-5	TGCAGCGTGAGAGGGGCTAGTAGCGGGGGGCCTGGGACCCAGTACTTC	CSVRGASSGGPGTQYF
.	TRBV5-1	.	TRBJ2-1	TGCGCCAGCAGCTTAAGGGGGGCTGAATACAATGAGCAGTTCTTC	CASSLRGAEYNEQFF
.	TRBV5-1	.	TRBJ2-2	TGCGCCAGCAGCTTGGTAATTCGCACCGGGGAGCTGTTTTTT	CASSLVIRTGELFF
.	TRBV7-2	.	TRBJ2-1	TGTGCCAGCAGCTTAGTGCCGGGATACAATGAGCAGTTCTTC	CASSLVPGYNEQFF
.	TRBV7-8	.	TRBJ2-7	TGTGCCAGCAGCTTAGGGGGCGGTTACGAGCAGTACTTC	CASSLGGGYEQYF
.	TRBV4-3	.	TRBJ1-5	TGCGCCAGCAGCCAAGATGGTTCCGGAGATCAGCCCCAGCATTTT	CASSQDGSGDQPQHF
TRBD1	TRBV4-1	.	TRBJ2-7	TGCGCCAGCAGCCAAGAAAGGGACAGGGTCTACGAGCAGTACTTC	CASSQERDRVYEQYF
.	TRBV28	.	TRBJ1-1	TGTGCCAGCAGTTCGCATCAGGACACTGAAGCTTTCTTT	CASSSHQDTEAFF
.	TRBV4-3	few	TRBJ2-1	TGCGCCAGCAGCCAGCAATATTCCTACAATGAGCAGTTCTTC	CASSQQYSYNEQFF
.	TRBV4-3	.	TRBJ1-5	TGCGCCAGCAGCCAAGCATTAGGGAACCAGCCCCAGCATTTT	CASSQALGNQPQHF
.	TRBV7-2	.	TRBJ2-3	TGTGCCAGCAGCCTCTCCGGGAGAAGTACGCAGTATTTT	CASSLSGRSTQYF
.	TRBV27	.	TRBJ1-6	TGTGCCAGCAGTTTGGATGGATCCTATAATTCACCCCTCCACTTT	CASSLDGSYNSPLHF